This T cell receptor beta chain was retrieved from a study of T cells after yellow fever vaccination. In making TCR cDNA, 5'RACE template switching added a universal primer site and UMIs to it. TCRdb reprocessed the 5' RACE reads via MiXCR and lists one record per CDR3 protein. The data hold tens of thousands of distinct CDR3 sequences, with approximately 5.7% observed a single time. In germline, CDR1 is LGHNA, CDR2 YSLEER. CDR3 length equals 16 residues. Between the trimmed V and J ends, which lost 1 base and 4 bases, there was a span of 17 bases. The sequencing here drew on PBMCs, either bulk or a sorted T-cell subset (CD4+, CD8+, memory, or dextramer-sorted; not recorded which), taken on the day of the yellow fever booster vaccination. The chain is built from TRBV4-3 and TRBJ2-7; TRBD2 might be the D (7 bases). The receptor was isolated from a man younger than 35 who received the YFV17D yellow fever vaccine. DNA of the CDR3: TGCGCCAGCAGCCAAGCGGGCAGGGAGGGGGTATACGAGCAGTACTTC. Translated: CASSQAGREGVYEQYF.